The 10 T cell receptor beta chains given below trace back to one sample, sequenced in a study of cytomegalovirus exposure and HLA in healthy donors. PCR used 60 Vbeta primers and 13 Jbeta primers. The assay was immunoSEQ multiplex PCR, and TCRdb's table has in-frame clones only and misses some. The data contain 130,000 to 150,000 clones, 76% of them seen just once; the ten biggest clones take up 3.9%. The sequencing input was PBMCs. The source is a young man in good health and CMV-seronegative.

The V call is TRBV2, the J call TRBJ1-4; D remains unclear. The germline V gene encodes CDR1 SNHLY and CDR2 FYNNEI. The CDR3 is 13 residues long. Trimming took off 3 bases at V and 4 bases at J, with 6 bases between the two ends. CDR3 sequence reads: CASSDGVNEKLFF. The CDR3 DNA sequence: TGTGCCAGCAGTGATGGAGTTAATGAAAAACTGTTTTTT.

In this sample, this clone turned up once. This sequence joins TRBV2 and TRBJ2-3, with D perhaps matching TRBD2 (5 bases). The germline V and J ends were trimmed by 8 bases and 1 base, with 16 bases remaining between them. This CDR3 has 15 residues. Germline assignment: CDR1 SNHLY and CDR2 FYNNEI. CDR3 loop: CASEPEVGGTDTQYF. The DNA for the CDR3 is TGTGCCAGCGAGCCGGAGGTTGGTGGCACAGATACGCAGTATTTT. Drawing the rest from reference TRBV2 and TRBJ2-3, the complete variable domain is EPEVTQTPSHQVTQMGQEVILRCVPISNHLYFYWYRQILGQKVEFLVSFYNNEISEKSEIFDDQFSVERPDGSNFTLKIRSTKLEDSAMYFCASEPEVGGTDTQYFGPGTRLTVL.

This clone was found once. The V call is TRBV19, the J call TRBJ1-1; the D gene is possibly TRBD1 (6 bases). In germline, CDR1 is LNHDA, CDR2 SQIVND (reference sequence). The CDR3 has 14 residues. The V end lost 7 bases, the J end lost 4 bases, and 16 bases lay between the germline ends. The CDR3 coding sequence is TGTGCCAGTACCAGGGGCCTCTGGGTCACTGAAGCTTTCTTT. Its translation: CASTRGLWVTEAFF.

To note about this clone: Within the sample, other DNA sequences also encode this same CDR3. In nucleotides, the CDR3 is TGTGCCAGCTCACCGCAGGGTACCAATGAAAAACTGTTTTTT. This translates into CASSPQGTNEKLFF. V usage is TRBV18 and J usage is TRBJ1-4; D is possibly TRBD1 (5 bases). Germline CDR1 KGHSH, CDR2 LQKENI. The CDR3 has 14 residues. Trimming stripped 3 bases from V and 5 bases from J, with 10 bases between.

This clone was detected only once. The chain joins TRBV5-6 to TRBJ1-1; the D gene is possibly TRBD1 (6 bases). The CDR3 runs 14 residues. V was shortened by 3 bases and J by 2 bases, with 11 bases between the two germline ends. Germline CDR1 reads SGHDT; CDR2 reads YYEEEE. The CDR3 spells CASSSRTANTEAFF. CDR3 DNA sequence: TGTGCCAGCAGCTCGCGGACAGCTAACACTGAAGCTTTCTTT.

In its sample, this clone was seen a few times. The gene calls are TRBV6-1 and TRBJ1-1, with D hard to call. There are 11 residues in the CDR3. The germline V and J ends were trimmed by 4 bases and 11 bases, with 11 bases remaining between them. Per germline, CDR1 MNHNS and CDR2 SASEGT. For the CDR3, the DNA is TGTGCCAGCAGTGTTGGAGGGAGGGCTTTCTTT. It translates to CASSVGGRAFF.

The V call is TRBV12-5, the J call TRBJ1-5; 7 bases align to TRBD1. V gave up 1 base and J gave up 2 bases; unmatched junction bases: 2. CDR3 size: 15 residues. From germline, CDR1 is LGHNT and CDR2 FRNRAP. CDR3 in DNA: TGTGCTAGTGGTTTGGGGACAGGCCGCAATCAGCCCCAGCATTTT. It translates to CASGLGTGRNQPQHF.

The rearrangement joins TRBV10-3 to TRBJ1-4; D perhaps matches TRBD1 (6 bases). V was clipped by 10 bases and J by 0 bases, with 12 bases between them. The CDR3 runs to 14 residues. CDR1 ENHRY and CDR2 SYGVKD come from the germline V gene. CDR3 region: CATRGGATNEKLFF. The CDR3 bases are TGTGCCACGAGGGGGGGGGCAACTAATGAAAAACTGTTTTTT.

This clone came up once. The rearrangement joins TRBV7-2 to TRBJ2-7; a possible D gene is TRBD1 (6 bases). The CDR3 sequence is 14 residues long. V was cut by 1 base and J by 3 bases, with 10 bases left in between. Germline-derived CDR1 and CDR2 are SGHTA and FQGNSA. DNA of the CDR3: TGTGCCAGCAGCTTAGTATTACAGGGCTACGAGCAGTACTTC. This sequence encodes CASSLVLQGYEQYF.

This clone was counted once. The rearrangement links TRBV5-1 to TRBJ1-1; D uncertain. The CDR3 totals 12 residues. Trimming removed 5 bases at V and 10 bases at J, with 15 bases between. Germline lookup yields CDR1 SGHRS and CDR2 YFSETQ. This CDR3 reads CASSVKSGIAFF. The CDR3 DNA reads as TGCGCCAGCAGTGTTAAGTCGGGGATAGCTTTCTTT.